This T cell receptor beta chain appears in the sequencing data of a study of cytomegalovirus exposure and HLA in healthy donors (dated by TCRdb to between 2016 and 2019). About the full investigation: According to a later analysis, one platform produced both the roughly 110 validation repertoires and the 730 or so repertoires of the first cohort. The aim of the study was to test whether cataloging public T cell receptors could identify signatures of past pathogen exposure. To predict cytomegalovirus infection status, the study combined high-throughput TCR immunosequencing, statistical association of individual TCRs with disease status, and machine learning. Besides the first cohort of approximately 670 subjects, a separate validation cohort made up of 120 different subjects was used.

Separate from the approximately 690-subject first cohort, the validation cohort of some 130 subjects was the group to which the donors belonged. Study-wide findings and limitations: Subsequent analysis determined that TCRs grouped into clusters in the first cohort also showed a tendency toward co-occurrence across the 120 validation repertoires, and 85% to 95% of cluster scores exceeded 0. Across donors, most TCR sequences were observed very rarely, whereas some public TCRs were present in many individuals. According to the authors, the approach could potentially be generalized to other disease states and immunological phenotypes. The study listed 150 to 200 TCR beta chains as associated with cytomegalovirus. The classifier was reported to diagnose cytomegalovirus status with high specificity and sensitivity in both the original cohort and the validation cohort. A few of the identified cytomegalovirus-associated TCR beta chains were confirmed in vitro to be specific for cytomegalovirus antigens. A later analysis had no HLA typing for the validation cohort, so co-occurrence there was scored across all 130 or so repertoires.

Inclusive of the bounding cysteine and phenylalanine, the CDR3 is 13 residues long. Here the CDR3 DNA is all that survives: 39 bases in frame from base 1. Deletion took 0 bases off V and 3 bases off J, with a span of 9 bases between the germline ends. The germline V gene (reference sequence) supplies CDR1 GTSNPN and CDR2 SVGIG. To note about this clone: Its antigen has not been determined. Qualities for individual bases were not recorded, and no much larger clone is one base off.

Library preparation was by the immunoSEQ multiplex PCR assay. On the study's bioinformatics: To diagnose cytomegalovirus status from the catalog of TCR beta chain sequences, a statistical classification framework was built. TCRdb took over this immuneACCESS table, retaining in-frame rearrangements with V and J assigned. Such tables are incomplete; in checked studies, under half of the missing clones stem from an unresolved V gene, and the remainder is unexplained. V and J calls and clone size are copied from that table; D and trimming were computed from the DNA. In all, the sample holds approximately 170,000 clones, and about 90% of those were seen once. Of the sample, about 3% is held by the ten largest clones.

The sample taken for sequencing was PBMCs. This TCR was recovered from a woman aged 18-29 years in good health and CMV-seropositive. The chain uses TRBV30 and TRBJ2-7; D gene: possibly TRBD1, on 5 matching bases. The CDR3 in this case is CAWSVGQGYEQYF. The base sequence is TGTGCCTGGAGTGTTGGGCAGGGCTACGAGCAGTACTTC.